The TCR beta chain under discussion was sequenced for a study of T cell changes during pregnancy in multiple sclerosis. Sequencing was performed with immunoSEQ multiplex PCR; in TCRdb, only in-frame clones are kept and a portion is missing. The sample lists about 75,000 clones, about 89% occurring once. Trimming cost V 2 bases and J 2 bases, with 3 bases left between them. The CDR3 covers 12 residues. CDR1 is SEHNR, CDR2 FQNEAQ, per germline (reference sequence). This clonotype originated in a female donor in good health, enrolled as a control in a pregnancy study. The V and J genes are TRBV7-9 and TRBJ2-5, with D uncertain. This material consisted of peripheral blood, taken in the first trimester of pregnancy. The DNA for the CDR3 is TGTGCCAGCAGCTTATATCAAGAGACCCAGTACTTC. This encodes CASSLYQETQYF.